Each of the 13 T cell receptor beta chains below was sequenced from the same sample in a study of Ad26.COV2.S vaccination and SARS-CoV-2 variants (dated by TCRdb to 2020 to 2022). Receptors were amplified or captured by the immunoSEQ multiplex PCR assay. TCRdb mirrors the immuneACCESS table, restricted to in-frame sequences. Some clones are absent from its copies; in checked studies, under half trace to an unresolved V gene, and the reason for the others is unknown. The sample table contains around 380,000 clones; only one count was recorded for 80% to 90% of them. The leading ten clones occupy roughly 3.5% of the sample. The intended sense of this specimen's treatment or condition label: about 20 received Ad26.COV2.S at low or high dose, single or two shots; five or six received placebo; per-sample allocation not given. For vaccine and placebo recipients, the sequenced repertoires came from samples collected on day 63 after the first injection.

Specimen: peripheral blood, collected in a trial of Ad26.COV2.S vaccine versus placebo. The receptors shown here come from a person aged 18-65 years who received the Ad26.COV2.S COVID-19 vaccine or a placebo.

With regard to this clone: Distinct nucleotide sequences in the sample also encode this CDR3. The rearrangement uses TRBV6-5 and TRBJ1-2; 8 bases line up with TRBD1. Per the germline V gene, CDR1 is MNHEY and CDR2 is SVGAGI. The CDR3 is made up of 13 amino acids. Germline trimming cut 6 bases from V and 4 bases from J; bases unmatched to any gene: 4. CDR3 amino acids: CASRRTGRYGYTF. The CDR3 DNA is TGTGCCAGCAGGAGGACAGGGCGCTATGGCTACACCTTC.

The chain joins TRBV5-1 to TRBJ2-7; D possibly matches TRBD1 or TRBD2 (6 bases each). Germline assignment: CDR1 SGHRS and CDR2 YFSETQ. The V gene lost 2 bases and the J gene lost 4 bases, with 13 bases spanning the gap. The length of the CDR3 is 14 residues. CDR3 region: CASSLWGANYEQYF. CDR3 nucleotide sequence: TGCGCCAGCAGCTTATGGGGGGCGAATTACGAGCAGTACTTC.

The sample holds a few counts of this clone. The sample contains more than one DNA sequence encoding this CDR3. CDR3 amino acids: CASSLRGYSNQPQHF. The CDR3 nucleotides read TGTGCCAGCAGCCTACGGGGATATAGCAATCAGCCCCAGCATTTT. The V call is TRBV5-6, the J call TRBJ1-5, with D hard to call. Germline V gene lookup returns CDR1 SGHDT and CDR2 YYEEEE. Trimming cost V 4 bases and J 0 bases, with 11 bases left between them. The CDR3 loop spans 15 amino acids. Full variable domain (outside the CDR3, taken from reference TRBV5-6 and TRBJ1-5): DAGVTQSPTHLIKTRGQQVTLRCSPKSGHDTVSWYQQALGQGPQFIFQYYEEEERQRGNFPDRFSGHQFPNYSSELNVNALLLGDSALYLCASSLRGYSNQPQHFGDGTRLSIL.

This clone appeared a few times. The chain combines TRBV18 with TRBJ1-1; D is unresolved. V lost 1 base, J lost 9 bases, and 12 bases lay in between. The CDR3 has 13 residues. Germline assignment: CDR1 KGHSH and CDR2 LQKENI. CDR3 loop: CASSPQDEDQAFF. CDR3 nucleotide sequence: TGTGCCAGCTCACCACAGGATGAGGACCAAGCTTTCTTT.

J is TRBJ2-3 and V is TRBV7-9; unclear D gene. V dropped 2 bases and J dropped 3 bases, with 3 bases sitting between them. This CDR3 comprises 12 residues. Per germline, CDR1 SEHNR and CDR2 FQNEAQ (reference sequence). The CDR3 here is CASSLWTDTQYF. DNA of the CDR3: TGTGCCAGCAGCTTATGGACAGATACGCAGTATTTT.

The chain has TRBV9 and TRBJ2-6; perhaps TRBD1 as D (6 bases). The germline gives CDR1 SGDLS, CDR2 YYNGEE. The CDR3 length is 16 residues. Trimming cost V 3 bases and J 4 bases, with 14 bases left between them. CDR3 sequence reads: CASSAQSGTGANVLTF. The CDR3 DNA follows: TGTGCCAGCAGCGCCCAATCAGGGACAGGGGCCAACGTCCTGACTTTC.

The chain couples TRBV5-5 to TRBJ2-2; a possible D gene is TRBD2 (6 bases). Germline V gives CDR1 SGHKS, CDR2 YYEKEE (reference sequence). Trimming removed 3 bases from V and 5 bases from J, with 17 bases in between. This CDR3 has 16 amino acids. The CDR3 DNA reads as TGTGCCAGCAGCTATGGTGGGCGGGGAATAACCGGGGAGCTGTTTTTT. Translating gives CASSYGGRGITGELFF.

The chain employs TRBV5-1 and TRBJ1-2, with D possibly TRBD1 on 5 matching bases. CDR3 size: 15 residues. Trimming took 7 bases from V and 0 from J, leaving 16 bases between them. From germline, CDR1 is SGHRS and CDR2 YFSETQ. This chain's CDR3 is CASRRDLGANYGYTF. The CDR3 nucleotides read TGCGCCAGCCGCCGGGACCTGGGGGCTAACTATGGCTACACCTTC.

The rearrangement links TRBV4-1 to TRBJ1-4; no reliable D call. This CDR3 is built from 16 residues. V was clipped by 5 bases and J by 7 bases, with 20 bases between them. Per germline, CDR1 MGHRA and CDR2 YSYEKL. Here the CDR3 reads CASSFLVRRVGEKLFF. Here the CDR3 DNA reads TGCGCCAGCAGCTTCCTTGTCCGGAGGGTGGGTGAAAAACTGTTTTTT.

The chain recombines TRBV10-3 with TRBJ2-1, with 9 bases aligning to TRBD1. V dropped 6 bases and J dropped 6; count of bases not matched to a gene: 6. CDR3 length equals 14 residues. Germline assignment: CDR1 ENHRY and CDR2 SYGVKD. CDR3 sequence: CAISKGQGLNEQFF. The CDR3, as DNA: TGTGCCATCAGCAAGGGACAGGGTCTCAATGAGCAGTTCTTC.

This rearrangement joins TRBV5-1 to TRBJ2-5; D possibly corresponds to TRBD2 (5 bases). The germline V and J ends were trimmed by 4 bases and 0 bases, with 13 bases remaining between them. The germline gives CDR1 SGHRS, CDR2 YFSETQ. The CDR3 sequence is 15 residues long. This chain's CDR3 is CASSPGRGYQETQYF. DNA for the CDR3: TGCGCCAGCAGCCCCGGACGAGGGTACCAAGAGACCCAGTACTTC.

This chain uses TRBV7-9 with TRBJ2-1, with D unclear. This CDR3 is built from 11 residues. Germline V CDR1 and CDR2: SEHNR, FQNEAQ (reference sequence). The V end lost 11 bases, the J end lost 5 bases, and 10 bases lay between the germline ends. The CDR3 loop reads CAGVGDNEQFF. Written as DNA, the CDR3 is TGTGCCGGGGTAGGAGACAATGAGCAGTTCTTC. Variable domain in full (rest from reference TRBV7-9 and TRBJ2-1): DTGVSQNPRHKITKRGQNVTFRCDPISEHNRLYWYRQTLGQGPEFLTYFQNEAQLEKSRLLSDRFSAERPKGSFSTLEIQRTEQGDSAMYLCAGVGDNEQFFGPGTRLTVL.

The J gene is TRBJ2-5, the V gene TRBV9, with TRBD2 matching over 12 bases. CDR1 is SGDLS and CDR2 is YYNGEE in the germline V gene. The ends lost 8 bases at V and 1 base at J; junction bases unmatched: 15. The CDR3 has 18 amino acids. This chain's CDR3 is CASLDRMQTSGSQETQYF. CDR3 sequence (DNA): TGTGCCAGTTTGGACCGTATGCAGACTAGCGGGAGCCAAGAGACCCAGTACTTC.